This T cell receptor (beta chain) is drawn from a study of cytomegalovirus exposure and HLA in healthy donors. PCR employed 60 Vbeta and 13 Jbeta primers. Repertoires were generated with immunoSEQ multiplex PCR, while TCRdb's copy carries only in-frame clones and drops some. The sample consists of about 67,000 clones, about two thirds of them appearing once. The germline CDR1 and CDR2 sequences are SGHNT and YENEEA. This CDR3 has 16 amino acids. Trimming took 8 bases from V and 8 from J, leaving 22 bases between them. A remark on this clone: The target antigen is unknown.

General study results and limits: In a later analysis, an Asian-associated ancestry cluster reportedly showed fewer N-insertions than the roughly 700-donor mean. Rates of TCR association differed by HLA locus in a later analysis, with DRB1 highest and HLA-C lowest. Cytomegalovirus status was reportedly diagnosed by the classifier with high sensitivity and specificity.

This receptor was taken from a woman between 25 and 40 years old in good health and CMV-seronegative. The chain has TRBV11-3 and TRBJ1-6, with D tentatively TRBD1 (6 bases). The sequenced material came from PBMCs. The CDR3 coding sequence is TGTGCCAGCGCCCTAGGAGGCGGGGGCCGTCATTCACCCCTCCACTTT. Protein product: CASALGGGGRHSPLHF. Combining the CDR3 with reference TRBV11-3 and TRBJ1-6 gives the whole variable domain EAGVVQSPRYKIIEKKQPVAFWCNPISGHNTLYWYLQNLGQGPELLIRYENEEAVDDSQLPKDRFSAERLKGVDSTLKIQPAELGDSAVYLCASALGGGGRHSPLHFGNGTRLTVT.